Listed here is a single TCR beta chain. The data stem from a study of OX40 agonist ivuxolimab in advanced cancers. Data came from immunoSEQ multiplex PCR; TCRdb stores just in-frame clones and leaves some out. The sample holds about 45,000 clones; about 88% are singletons and the top ten take around an eighth. The CDR3 sequence is 13 residues long. Trimming took off 3 bases at V and 4 bases at J, with 7 bases between the two ends. Per the germline V gene, CDR1 is SGHAT and CDR2 is FQNNGV. Here the sequenced sample was CD4+ or CD8+ T cells sorted from blood, taken in a trial of the OX40 agonist ivuxolimab. The J gene is TRBJ1-5, the V gene TRBV11-2; no reliable D call. This TCR was sampled from an adult with an advanced solid tumor such as melanoma, head and neck, liver or kidney cancer. CDR3 region: CASSFTQNQPQHF. The CDR3 DNA reads as TGTGCCAGCAGCTTCACACAGAATCAGCCCCAGCATTTT.